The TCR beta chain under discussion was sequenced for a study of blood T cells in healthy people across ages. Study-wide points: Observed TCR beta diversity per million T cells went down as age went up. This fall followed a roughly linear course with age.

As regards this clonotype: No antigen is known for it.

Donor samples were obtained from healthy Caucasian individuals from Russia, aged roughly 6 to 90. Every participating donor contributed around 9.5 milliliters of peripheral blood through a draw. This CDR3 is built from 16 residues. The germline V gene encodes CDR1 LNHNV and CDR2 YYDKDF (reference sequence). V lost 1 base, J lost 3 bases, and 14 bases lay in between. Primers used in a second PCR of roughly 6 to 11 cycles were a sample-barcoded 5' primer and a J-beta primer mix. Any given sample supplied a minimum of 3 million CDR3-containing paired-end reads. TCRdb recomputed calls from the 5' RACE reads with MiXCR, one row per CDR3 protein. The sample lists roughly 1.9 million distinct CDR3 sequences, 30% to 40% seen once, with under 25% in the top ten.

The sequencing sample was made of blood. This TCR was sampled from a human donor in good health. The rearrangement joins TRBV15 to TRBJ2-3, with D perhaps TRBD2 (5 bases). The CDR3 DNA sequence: TGTGCCACCAGCAGAGGGGCTGGGAGTGGGACAGATACGCAGTATTTT. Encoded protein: CATSRGAGSGTDTQYF.